This T cell receptor (beta chain) appears in the sequencing data of a study of blood T cell repertoires in COVID-19. Study summary: T cells, B-cell-depleted T cells, or PBMCs supplied cDNA or gDNA.

This CDR3 spans 16 amino acids. The germline V gene encodes CDR1 GTSNPN and CDR2 SVGIG (reference sequence). The V segment lost 3 bases and the J segment 0 bases; nucleotides outside the gene matches: 3. Data came from immunoSEQ multiplex PCR; TCRdb stores just in-frame clones and leaves some out. The sample lists approximately 82,000 clones; around 82% were seen once. The sample taken for sequencing was peripheral blood. This sequence was found in a woman aged 55-70 years with acute or convalescent COVID-19. The chain is built from TRBV30 and TRBJ1-4; 11 bases agree with TRBD1. The CDR3, as DNA: TGTGCCTGGAGCCGGGACAGGGGGGCAACTAATGAAAAACTGTTTTTT. This gives the protein CAWSRDRGATNEKLFF.